The 30 T cell receptor beta chains given below trace back to one sample, sequenced in a study of blood T cell repertoires in COVID-19. Sequenced by immunoSEQ multiplex PCR; TCRdb stores in-frame clones only, minus some. The sample includes under 150,000 clones, around 80% of them seen just once. Sequencing was carried out using peripheral blood. These receptors all stem from a man aged 65-85 years with acute or convalescent COVID-19.

J is TRBJ1-3 and V is TRBV5-1, with D perhaps matching TRBD1 (5 bases). The ends were cut back, 4 bases at V and 2 bases at J, with 10 bases in the middle. This CDR3 is built from 14 residues. Germline V gives CDR1 SGHRS, CDR2 YFSETQ. The CDR3 protein is CASSGGTAGNTIYF. DNA of the CDR3: TGCGCCAGCAGCGGGGGGACGGCTGGAAACACCATATATTTT. Looking up the rest from reference TRBV5-1 and TRBJ1-3 gives the full variable domain: KAGVTQTPRYLIKTRGQQVTLSCSPISGHRSVSWYQQTPGQGLQFLFEYFSETQRNKGNFPGRFSGRQFSNSRSEMNVSTLELGDSALYLCASSGGTAGNTIYFGEGSWLTVV.

This clone came up a few times. The V and J genes are TRBV6-5 and TRBJ1-1, with TRBD1 identical over 7 bases. The CDR3 extends over 15 amino acids. Germline CDR1 MNHEY, CDR2 SVGAGI. V trimming: 5 bases; J trimming: 7 bases; junction bases outside the gene matches: 13. The CDR3 DNA is TGTGCCAGCAGTCGTAGACAGGGTGGAGGGGGTGAAGCTTTCTTT. Its protein is CASSRRQGGGGEAFF.

The chain carries TRBV5-5 and TRBJ1-5, with D possibly matching TRBD1 (6 bases). The germline CDR1 and CDR2 sequences are SGHKS and YYEKEE (reference sequence). V lost 4 bases to trimming and J lost 6 bases, with 29 bases between them. The CDR3 spans 19 residues. CDR3 coding DNA: TGTGCCAGCAGCGGCCGGGACACAGGAATACCACCGACCAGTCAGCCCCAGCATTTT. Its translation is CASSGRDTGIPPTSQPQHF.

This clone was picked up a small number of times. The chain joins TRBV2 to TRBJ1-2; 8 bases align to TRBD1. The CDR3 runs to 14 residues. Germline-derived CDR1 and CDR2 are SNHLY and FYNNEI. Trimming at V came to 3 bases and at J to 6 bases, leaving 6 bases not matched to a gene. The CDR3 sequence: CASSEPGQDHGYTF. The CDR3 coding sequence is TGTGCCAGCAGTGAGCCGGGACAGGATCATGGCTACACCTTC.

The rearrangement links TRBV7-9 to TRBJ1-4; D perhaps matches TRBD1 (5 bases). CDR3 length equals 17 residues. Germline CDR1 SEHNR, CDR2 FQNEAQ (reference sequence). Trimming left V 2 bases short and J 0 bases short, with 13 bases between. CDR3 nucleotides: TGTGCCAGCAGCTTATGGGGCAGGGTGGCAACTAATGAAAAACTGTTTTTT. Its protein is CASSLWGRVATNEKLFF. Combining the CDR3 with reference TRBV7-9 and TRBJ1-4 gives the whole variable domain DTGVSQNPRHKITKRGQNVTFRCDPISEHNRLYWYRQTLGQGPEFLTYFQNEAQLEKSRLLSDRFSAERPKGSFSTLEIQRTEQGDSAMYLCASSLWGRVATNEKLFFGSGTQLSVL.

The V gene is TRBV30, the J gene TRBJ1-1, with D maybe TRBD1 (6 bases). V dropped 5 bases and J dropped 4 bases, with 11 bases sitting between them. This CDR3 region has 12 residues. Germline V gene sequence: CDR1 GTSNPN, CDR2 SVGIG (reference sequence). CDR3 loop: CAWGRGGTEAFF. For the CDR3, the DNA is TGTGCCTGGGGCCGAGGGGGCACTGAAGCTTTCTTT.

The chain has TRBV2 and TRBJ1-1; D is possibly TRBD1 (5 bases). V lost 5 bases to trimming and J lost 0 bases, with 10 bases between them. CDR1 and CDR2 from the germline V gene are SNHLY and FYNNEI. The CDR3 has 14 amino acids. The CDR3 DNA sequence: TGTGCCAGCAGTTTGCAGGGAATGAACACTGAAGCTTTCTTT. Protein sequence: CASSLQGMNTEAFF.

The chain has TRBV7-6 and TRBJ2-7, with TRBD2 matching over 15 bases. The CDR3 has 17 residues. The trim removed 5 bases at V and 0 bases at J, leaving 5 bases unmatched. Germline V CDR1 and CDR2: SGHVS, FNYEAQ. The CDR3 DNA reads as TGTGCCAGCAGCCTGGGACTAGCGGGGGGATCCTCCTACGAGCAGTACTTC. It codes for CASSLGLAGGSSYEQYF.

This clone has a single count. The chain couples TRBV5-4 to TRBJ1-4; 8 bases are a match to TRBD1. This CDR3 has 14 amino acids. V was clipped by 4 bases and J by 8 bases; unmatched bases: 7. Germline CDR1 SGHNT, CDR2 YYREEE (reference sequence). The CDR3 coding sequence is TGTGCCAGCAGCCTGGACAGGGTAGACGAAAAACTGTTTTTT. It codes for CASSLDRVDEKLFF.

The rearrangement links TRBV6-6 to TRBJ1-5; D possibly corresponds to TRBD1 (6 bases). Trimming removed 6 bases from V and 3 bases from J, with 18 bases in between. Germline V gene lookup returns CDR1 MNHNY and CDR2 SVGAGI (reference sequence). The CDR3 length is 16 residues. The CDR3 spells CASSPQQGVNNQPQHF. The CDR3 nucleotides are TGTGCCAGCAGCCCCCAACAGGGTGTCAACAATCAGCCCCAGCATTTT.

This clone was seen ten or more times. The chain recombines TRBV5-1 with TRBJ1-2; 8 bases map to TRBD1. CDR1 and CDR2 (germline): SGHRS, YFSETQ. The CDR3 runs 13 residues. Unmatched junction bases numbered 4, after V lost 4 bases and J lost 5 bases. The chain's CDR3 is CASSPDREYGYTF. CDR3 DNA: TGCGCCAGCAGCCCGGACAGGGAATATGGCTACACCTTC.

This clone was seen just once. V usage is TRBV28 and J usage is TRBJ1-5; possible D gene TRBD1, 6 bases. Germline assignment: CDR1 MDHEN and CDR2 SYDVKM. The CDR3 length is 15 residues. Trimming shortened V by 4 bases and J by 7 bases, and 17 bases separated the two germline ends. In DNA form, the CDR3 reads TGTGCCAGCAGTTCCTCAACATGGGGGCTACAGCCCCAGCATTTT. Its protein product is CASSSSTWGLQPQHF.

This chain uses TRBV28 with TRBJ1-1, with TRBD1 identical over 7 bases. CDR1 is MDHEN and CDR2 is SYDVKM in the germline V gene. CDR3 size: 16 residues. The junction had 14 bases not matched to a gene; V was cut back by 5 bases and J by 5 bases. CDR3 coding DNA: TGTGCCAGCAGTCCCCATGGCGACAGGGTGAGGACTGAAGCTTTCTTT. It translates to CASSPHGDRVRTEAFF.

This clone came up a few times. The chain links TRBV11-3 to TRBJ2-1; tentatively, D is TRBD2 (6 bases). The V end was cut by 0 bases, the J end by 7 bases, with 16 bases between. Germline V gives CDR1 SGHNT, CDR2 YENEEA. The CDR3 has 16 residues. CDR3 coding DNA: TGTGCCAGCAGCTTAGAAGGGGCCGGGGGTAGGAATGAGCAGTTCTTC. This sequence encodes CASSLEGAGGRNEQFF.

The chain uses TRBV6-5 and TRBJ1-5, with 9 bases aligning to TRBD1. After removal of 5 bases from V and 1 base from J, the junction contained 3 bases not matched to a gene. Germline CDR1 MNHEY, CDR2 SVGAGI. CDR3 length: 15 amino acids. The CDR3 nucleotides are TGTGCCAGCAGTAGGACAGGGGCAAGCAATCAGCCCCAGCATTTT. Amino acids: CASSRTGASNQPQHF.

V gene TRBV7-2 combines with J gene TRBJ1-2, with D possibly being TRBD1 (5 bases). Trimming took off 8 bases at V and 4 bases at J, with 26 bases between the two ends. This CDR3 comprises 17 residues. Germline CDR1 is SGHTA and CDR2 is FQGNSA. This chain's CDR3 is CASSQRPGPPFIYGYTF. For the CDR3, the DNA is TGTGCCAGCTCTCAACGGCCAGGGCCTCCTTTTATCTATGGCTACACCTTC.

The rearrangement joins TRBV7-2 to TRBJ1-2; TRBD1 might be the D (6 bases). This CDR3 is 13 amino acids long. V lost 6 bases and J lost 6, with 14 bases in between. Germline loops: CDR1 SGHTA, CDR2 FQGNSA. The CDR3 loop reads CASSNTGRDGYTF. In DNA, the CDR3 is TGTGCCAGCAGTAATACAGGGAGGGATGGCTACACCTTC. The full variable domain, its missing parts supplied by reference TRBV7-2 and TRBJ1-2, is GAGVSQSPSNKVTEKGKDVELRCDPISGHTALYWYRQSLGQGLEFLIYFQGNSAPDKSGLPSDRFSAERTGGSVSTLTIQRTQQEDSAVYLCASSNTGRDGYTFGSGTRLTVV.

This clone occurred a few times. As DNA, the CDR3 is TGTGCCGGTGAGGACAGGGGGGACTATGGCTACACCTTC. Its translation: CAGEDRGDYGYTF. The chain links TRBV6-5 to TRBJ1-2; 10 nucleotides line up with TRBD1. Germline-derived CDR1 and CDR2 are MNHEY and SVGAGI. Trimming cost V 11 bases and J 3 bases; bases outside gene matches: 6. The CDR3 has 13 amino acids.

J is TRBJ2-5 and V is TRBV5-4; 7 bases line up with TRBD2. Germline V lookup: CDR1 SGHNT, CDR2 YYREEE (reference sequence). The junction had 13 bases not matched to a gene; V was cut back by 4 bases and J by 1 base. This CDR3 spans 17 amino acids. The CDR3 sequence: CASSPRRPAGTQETQYF. The CDR3 bases are TGTGCCAGCAGCCCCCGTAGGCCAGCGGGGACCCAAGAGACCCAGTACTTC. The variable domain in full, with the rest retrieved from reference TRBV5-4 and TRBJ2-5, is ETGVTQSPTHLIKTRGQQVTLRCSSQSGHNTVSWYQQALGQGPQFIFQYYREEENGRGNFPPRFSGLQFPNYSSELNVNALELDDSALYLCASSPRRPAGTQETQYFGPGTRLLVL.

This clone was seen only once. The V and J genes are TRBV18 and TRBJ2-3; tentatively, D is TRBD2 (6 bases). V was shortened by 3 bases and J by 6 bases, with 19 bases between the two germline ends. Germline V gene data show CDR1 as KGHSH and CDR2 as LQKENI. The CDR3 totals 16 residues. The CDR3 DNA sequence: TGTGCCAGCTCACCCGCGTCCGGGGGTGGGTCGGATACGCAGTATTTT. Amino acids: CASSPASGGGSDTQYF.

The genes are TRBV12-3 or TRBV12-4 and TRBJ1-2; D remains ambiguous. This CDR3 contains 11 residues. Trimming took off 5 bases at V and 5 bases at J, with 6 bases between the two ends. The CDR3 DNA follows: TGTGCCAGCAGTATCAGATATGGCTACACCTTC. This translates into CASSIRYGYTF.

This rearrangement joins TRBV7-9 to TRBJ2-5, with D tentatively TRBD2 (6 bases). CDR1 and CDR2 from the germline V gene are SEHNR and FQNEAQ (reference sequence). The CDR3 is made up of 14 amino acids. Trimming took off 1 base at V and 4 bases at J, with 10 bases between the two ends. CDR3 protein: CASSLVGRGETQYF. CDR3 in DNA: TGTGCCAGCAGCTTAGTCGGGCGGGGAGAGACCCAGTACTTC. Complete variable domain (other parts from reference TRBV7-9 and TRBJ2-5): DTGVSQNPRHKITKRGQNVTFRCDPISEHNRLYWYRQTLGQGPEFLTYFQNEAQLEKSRLLSDRFSAERPKGSFSTLEIQRTEQGDSAMYLCASSLVGRGETQYFGPGTRLLVL.

The rearrangement uses TRBV4-1 and TRBJ2-6; possibly TRBD1 for D (5 bases). V lost 0 bases and J lost 6, with 9 bases in between. CDR1 and CDR2 (germline): MGHRA, YSYEKL. The CDR3 covers 15 residues. The CDR3 spells CASSQEGRVANVLTF. CDR3 DNA sequence: TGCGCCAGCAGCCAAGAGGGCAGGGTGGCCAACGTCCTGACTTTC.

CDR3 in DNA: TGTGCCAGCAGTTTACCCGACGGCGGAAACAATGAGCAGTTCTTC. It translates to CASSLPDGGNNEQFF. The chain combines TRBV28 with TRBJ2-1, with unresolved D. Germline V gives CDR1 MDHEN, CDR2 SYDVKM. V was shortened by 2 bases and J by 5 bases, with 13 bases between the two germline ends. The CDR3 loop spans 15 amino acids.

This clone was observed a single time. As DNA, the CDR3 is TGCGCCAGCAGCCAAGATGGAGGAGGCACTGAAGCTTTCTTT. It specifies CASSQDGGGTEAFF. The rearrangement links TRBV4-1 to TRBJ1-1; no clear D gene. The CDR3 loop spans 14 amino acids. The germline CDR1 and CDR2 sequences are MGHRA and YSYEKL. Trimming left V 0 bases short and J 4 bases short, with 9 bases between.

The J gene is TRBJ1-5, the V gene TRBV18; D is uncertain. The CDR3 consists of 13 residues. The germline V gene has CDR1 KGHSH and CDR2 LQKENI. V shed 2 bases and J shed 7 bases, with 9 bases lying between them. This chain's CDR3 is CASSPAEGQPQHF. Written as DNA, the CDR3 is TGTGCCAGCTCACCAGCGGAGGGACAGCCCCAGCATTTT.

The CDR3 is CASSLAAAEAFF. CDR3 coding DNA: TGTGCCAGCAGTTTGGCCGCGGCTGAAGCTTTCTTT. The rearrangement joins TRBV12-3 or TRBV12-4 to TRBJ1-1; D is unresolved. This CDR3 is built from 12 residues. Trimming removed 3 bases at V and 6 bases at J, with 8 bases between.

In this sample, this clone turned up once. The chain recombines TRBV11-2 with TRBJ1-5, with D perhaps matching TRBD1 (6 bases). Trimming stripped 0 bases from V and 3 bases from J, with 12 bases between. There are 16 residues in the CDR3. Germline lookup yields CDR1 SGHAT and CDR2 FQNNGV. CDR3 region: CASSLEPGAVNQPQHF. For the CDR3, the DNA is TGTGCCAGCAGCTTAGAACCAGGGGCAGTCAATCAGCCCCAGCATTTT.

The chain has TRBV4-2 and TRBJ1-1, with 8 bases aligning to TRBD1. The germline V gene encodes CDR1 LGHNA and CDR2 YNFKEQ. V lost 2 bases to trimming and J lost 1 base; unmatched junction nucleotides: 3. The CDR3 spans 15 residues. The CDR3 protein is CASSQPDRENTEAFF. In nucleotides, the CDR3 is TGTGCCAGCAGCCAACCGGACAGGGAGAACACTGAAGCTTTCTTT.

This sequence joins TRBV6-6 and TRBJ1-6; D ambiguous. The CDR3 has 15 residues. Trimming left V 2 bases short and J 4 bases short, with 9 bases between. The V gene's germline CDR1 is MNHNY and CDR2 SVGAGI (reference sequence). The CDR3 spells CASSYGALYNSPLHF. In DNA, the CDR3 is TGTGCCAGCAGTTACGGAGCCTTGTATAATTCACCCCTCCACTTT.